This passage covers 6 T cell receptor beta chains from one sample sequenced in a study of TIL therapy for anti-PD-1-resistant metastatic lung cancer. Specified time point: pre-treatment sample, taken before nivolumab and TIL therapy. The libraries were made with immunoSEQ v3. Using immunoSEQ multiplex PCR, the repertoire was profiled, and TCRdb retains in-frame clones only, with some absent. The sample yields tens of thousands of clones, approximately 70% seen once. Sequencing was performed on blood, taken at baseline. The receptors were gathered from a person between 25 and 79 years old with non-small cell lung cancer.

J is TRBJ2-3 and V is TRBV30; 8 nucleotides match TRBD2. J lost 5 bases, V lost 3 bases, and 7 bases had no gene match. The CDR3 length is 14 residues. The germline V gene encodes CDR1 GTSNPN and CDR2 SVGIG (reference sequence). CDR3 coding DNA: TGTGCCTGGAGGGACGGGGGGGCTGGAGATACGCAGTATTTT. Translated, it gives CAWRDGGAGDTQYF.

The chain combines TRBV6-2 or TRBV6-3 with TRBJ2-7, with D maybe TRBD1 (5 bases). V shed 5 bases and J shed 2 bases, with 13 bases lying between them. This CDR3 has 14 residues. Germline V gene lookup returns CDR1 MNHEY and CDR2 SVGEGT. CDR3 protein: CASSRSDSPYEQYV. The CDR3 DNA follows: TGTGCCAGCAGTCGTTCAGACAGCCCCTACGAGCAGTACGTC.

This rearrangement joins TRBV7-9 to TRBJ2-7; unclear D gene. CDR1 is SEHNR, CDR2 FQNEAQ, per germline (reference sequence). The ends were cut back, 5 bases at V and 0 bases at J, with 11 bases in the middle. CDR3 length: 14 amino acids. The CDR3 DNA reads TGTGCCAGCAGCCGATTCGAGAGCTCCTACGAGCAGTACGTC. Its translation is CASSRFESSYEQYV.

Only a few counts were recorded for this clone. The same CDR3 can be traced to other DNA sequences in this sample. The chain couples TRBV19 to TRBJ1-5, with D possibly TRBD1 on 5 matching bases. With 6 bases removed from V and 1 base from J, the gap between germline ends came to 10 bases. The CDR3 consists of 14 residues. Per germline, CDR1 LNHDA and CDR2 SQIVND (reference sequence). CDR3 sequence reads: CASSQTASNQPQHF. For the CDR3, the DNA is TGTGCCAGTAGCCAGACAGCAAGCAATCAGCCCCAGCATTTT.

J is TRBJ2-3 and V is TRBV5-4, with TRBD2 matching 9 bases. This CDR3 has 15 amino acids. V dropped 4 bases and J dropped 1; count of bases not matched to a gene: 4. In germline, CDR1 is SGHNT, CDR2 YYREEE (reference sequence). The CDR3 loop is CASSPGLARTDTQYF. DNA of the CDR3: TGTGCCAGCAGCCCAGGACTAGCGCGCACAGATACGCAGTATTTT. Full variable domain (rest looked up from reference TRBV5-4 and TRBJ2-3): ETGVTQSPTHLIKTRGQQVTLRCSSQSGHNTVSWYQQALGQGPQFIFQYYREEENGRGNFPPRFSGLQFPNYSSELNVNALELDDSALYLCASSPGLARTDTQYFGPGTRLTVL.

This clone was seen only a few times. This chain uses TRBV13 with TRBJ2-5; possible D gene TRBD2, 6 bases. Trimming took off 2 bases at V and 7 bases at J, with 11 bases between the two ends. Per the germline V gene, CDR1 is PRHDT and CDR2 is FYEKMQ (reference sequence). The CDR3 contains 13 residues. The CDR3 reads CASSLSNGGTQYF. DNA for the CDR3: TGTGCCAGCAGCTTATCTAACGGGGGGACCCAGTACTTC. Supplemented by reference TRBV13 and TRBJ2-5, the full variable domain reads AAGVIQSPRHLIKEKRETATLKCYPIPRHDTVYWYQQGPGQDPQFLISFYEKMQSDKGSIPDRFSAQQFSDYHSELNMSSLELGDSALYFCASSLSNGGTQYFGPGTRLLVL.